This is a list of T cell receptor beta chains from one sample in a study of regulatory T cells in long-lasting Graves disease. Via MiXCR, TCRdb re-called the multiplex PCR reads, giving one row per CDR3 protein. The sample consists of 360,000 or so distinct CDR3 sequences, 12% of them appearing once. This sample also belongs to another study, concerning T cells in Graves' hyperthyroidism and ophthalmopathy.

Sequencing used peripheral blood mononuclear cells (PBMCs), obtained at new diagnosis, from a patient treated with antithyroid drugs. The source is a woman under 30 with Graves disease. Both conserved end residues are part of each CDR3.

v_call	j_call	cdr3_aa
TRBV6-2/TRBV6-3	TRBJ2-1	CASSYRPHNEQFF
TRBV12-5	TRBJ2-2	CASGWVGSSGRADTGELFF
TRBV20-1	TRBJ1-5	CSASLGPSNQPQHF
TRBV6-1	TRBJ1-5	CASSPGHTHQPQHF
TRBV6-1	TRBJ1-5	CASRGWVDGQGVSGVQPQHF
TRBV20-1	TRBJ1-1	CSARDRVGAFF
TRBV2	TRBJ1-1	CASSHGWPMNTEAFF
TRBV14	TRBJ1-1	CASSRSGREAFF
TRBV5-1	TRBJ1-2	CASSLGKFNYGYTF
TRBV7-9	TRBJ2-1	CASSLVQPNEQFF
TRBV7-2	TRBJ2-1	CASSTGLAGRINPYNEQFF
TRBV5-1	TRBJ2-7	CASSLAAANSYEQYF
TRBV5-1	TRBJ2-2	CASSFDVTSVATGELFF
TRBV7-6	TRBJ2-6	CASSLALVGLSGANVLTF
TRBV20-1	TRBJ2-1	CSARDRAGRINEQFF
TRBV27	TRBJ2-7	CASSRVGEEQYF
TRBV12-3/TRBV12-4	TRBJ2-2	CASSSWALPGAGELFF
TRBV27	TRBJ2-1	CASYGIWYNEQFF
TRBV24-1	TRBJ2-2	CATSDAPGGLNTGELFF
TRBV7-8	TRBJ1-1	CASSSLTGVSSNTEAFF
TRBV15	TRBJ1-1	CATSRVRMNTEAFF
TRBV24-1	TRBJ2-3	CATSRPATDTQYF
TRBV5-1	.	CASGLRPGPLETQYF
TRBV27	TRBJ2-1	CASSLAGYNNEQFF
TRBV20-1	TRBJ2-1	CSARVLDFDEQFF
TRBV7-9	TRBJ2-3	CASSSNRGRGPTDTQYF
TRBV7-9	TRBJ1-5	CASSRGSQPQHF
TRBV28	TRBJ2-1	CASISRTSFILEQFF
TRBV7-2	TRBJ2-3	CASSLIGNTQYF
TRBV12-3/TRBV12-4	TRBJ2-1	CASSIVAGEVNNEQFF
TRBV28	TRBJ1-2	CASTERMQWGGYTF
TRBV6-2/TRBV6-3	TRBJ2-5	CASSYWPSGPQETQYF
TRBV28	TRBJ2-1	CASSLFRGSSYNEQFF
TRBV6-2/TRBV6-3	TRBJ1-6	CASSPAPGVYNSPLHF
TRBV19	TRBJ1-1	CASSIRTGPDTEAFF
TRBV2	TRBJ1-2	CASRQVVLGGYTF
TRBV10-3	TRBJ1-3	CAISETERTGRGNTIYF
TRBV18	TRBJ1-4	CASSPVGTGNEKLFF
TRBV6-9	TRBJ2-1	CASSYLPYRDRRSNEQFF
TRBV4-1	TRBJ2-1	CASSQPGLNNEQFF
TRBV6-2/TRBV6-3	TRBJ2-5	CASSYPGTSSETQYF
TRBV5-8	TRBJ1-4	CASSFGQGRATNEKLFF
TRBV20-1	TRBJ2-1	CSASPGTLYNEQFF
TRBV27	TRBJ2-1	CASKFGASSGYEQFF
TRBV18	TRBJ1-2	CASSPGQGATSGYTF
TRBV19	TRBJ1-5	CASSMLDRGLGQPQHF
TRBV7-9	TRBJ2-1	CASSFVSYNEQFF
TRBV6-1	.	CASRNIWDHNEQFF
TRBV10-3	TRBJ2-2	CAISPGTSGRSTGELFF
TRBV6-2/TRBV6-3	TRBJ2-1	CASSLTGDPPFNEQFF